What follows describes a single TCR beta chain. This sample was taken from a study of blood T cell repertoires in COVID-19. Study in general: Donors in the United States, Italy and Spain gave samples during acute or convalescent COVID-19.

Per the germline V gene, CDR1 is MNHNY and CDR2 is SVGAGI (reference sequence). The CDR3 contains 15 residues. The V and J ends lost 2 bases and 4 bases, in that order; junction bases with no gene match: 7. Authors' processing steps: How many nucleated cells were present was estimated from reference gene primer amplification. Here immunoSEQ multiplex PCR was the method, and the copy in TCRdb shows in-frame clones only, minus some. V and J calls and clone size are as listed in that table; D and trimming were resolved from the DNA. The sample lists about 180,000 clones; approximately 88% were seen once.

This TCR was recovered from a woman aged 60-75 years with acute or convalescent COVID-19. The V call is TRBV6-6, the J call TRBJ1-2, with 7 bases lining up with TRBD1. The sequencing sample was made of peripheral blood. In nucleotides, the CDR3 is TGTGCCAGCAGTTACCCCGGTGGACAGGTCTATGGCTACACCTTC. Translated, it gives CASSYPGGQVYGYTF.